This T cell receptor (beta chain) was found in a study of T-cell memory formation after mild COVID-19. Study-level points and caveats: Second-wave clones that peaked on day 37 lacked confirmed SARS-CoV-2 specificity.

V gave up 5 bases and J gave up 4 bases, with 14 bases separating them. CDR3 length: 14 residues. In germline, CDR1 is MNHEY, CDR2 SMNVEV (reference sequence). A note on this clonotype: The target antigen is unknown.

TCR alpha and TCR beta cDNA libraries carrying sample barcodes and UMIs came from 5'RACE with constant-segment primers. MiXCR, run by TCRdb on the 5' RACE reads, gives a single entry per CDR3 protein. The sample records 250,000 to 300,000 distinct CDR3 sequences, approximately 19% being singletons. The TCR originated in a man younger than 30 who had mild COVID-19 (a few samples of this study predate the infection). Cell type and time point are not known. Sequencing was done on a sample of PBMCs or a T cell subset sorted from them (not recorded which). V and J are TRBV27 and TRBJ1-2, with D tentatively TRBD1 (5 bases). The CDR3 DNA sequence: TGTGCCAGCAGTGCCACCGGGGGATCCTATGGCTACACCTTC. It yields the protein CASSATGGSYGYTF.